The 32 T cell receptor beta chains reported below all come from one sample, sequenced in a study of blood T cell repertoires in COVID-19. Clones were sequenced by immunoSEQ multiplex PCR, and TCRdb holds only the in-frame ones, with some missing. This table holds approximately 300,000 clones, around 80% found once. The sample comprised peripheral blood. All receptors derive from a woman between 45 and 65 years old with acute or convalescent COVID-19.

J is TRBJ1-2 and V is TRBV5-1, with a tentative D call TRBD1 (6 bases). V lost 3 bases, J lost 7 bases, and 16 bases lay in between. This CDR3 comprises 14 residues. In germline, CDR1 is SGHRS, CDR2 YFSETQ. The DNA for the CDR3 is TGCGCCAGCAGCTCGATAGAGCAAGGGGGTGGCTACACCTTC. This sequence encodes CASSSIEQGGGYTF.

The chain links TRBV19 to TRBJ1-1; D is perhaps TRBD1 (5 bases). In germline, CDR1 is LNHDA, CDR2 SQIVND (reference sequence). The length of the CDR3 is 14 residues. V was cut by 3 bases and J by 1 base, with 9 bases left in between. The CDR3 here is CASSIGTENTEAFF. CDR3 nucleotide sequence: TGTGCCAGTAGTATCGGGACTGAGAACACTGAAGCTTTCTTT. Filled out from reference TRBV19 and TRBJ1-1, the complete variable domain reads DGGITQSPKYLFRKEGQNVTLSCEQNLNHDAMYWYRQDPGQGLRLIYYSQIVNDFQKGDIAEGYSVSREKKESFPLTVTSAQKNPTAFYLCASSIGTENTEAFFGQGTRLTVV.

The chain combines TRBV2 with TRBJ2-3; D perhaps matches TRBD1 (5 bases). The CDR3 totals 14 residues. V lost 9 bases, J lost 2 bases, and 15 bases lay in between. CDR1 is SNHLY and CDR2 is FYNNEI in the germline V gene. As DNA, the CDR3 is TGTGCCAGTAAAATACAGGTCTCCACAGATACGCAGTATTTT. This translates into CASKIQVSTDTQYF.

The count of this clone is one. V is TRBV5-1 and J is TRBJ1-3; TRBD1 matches at 11 bases. Losses at the gene ends were 4 bases for V and 2 bases for J; bases not matched to a gene: 2. The CDR3 sequence is 15 residues long. Germline CDR1 SGHRS, CDR2 YFSETQ. CDR3 region: CASSEGQGAGNTIYF. In DNA form, the CDR3 reads TGCGCCAGCAGCGAGGGACAGGGGGCTGGAAACACCATATATTTT.

This clone was picked up one time. The J gene is TRBJ1-1, the V gene TRBV4-2, with D possibly being TRBD1 (5 bases). V lost 6 bases and J lost 6, with 14 bases in between. Germline V gene data show CDR1 as LGHNA and CDR2 as YNFKEQ. The CDR3 loop spans 13 amino acids. The CDR3 DNA sequence: TGTGCCAGCAGGGGGCCGGGGGTACCTGAAGCTTTCTTT. Amino acids: CASRGPGVPEAFF.

This clone was observed a handful of times. V gene TRBV27 combines with J gene TRBJ2-1; 10 bases match TRBD1. The CDR3 runs 15 residues. Germline trimming cut 2 bases from V and 6 bases from J; bases unmatched to any gene: 4. In germline, CDR1 is MNHEY, CDR2 SMNVEV (reference sequence). CDR3 coding DNA: TGTGCCAGCAGTTTAGGGACAGGGGCCATCAATGAGCAGTTCTTC. Translation gives CASSLGTGAINEQFF.

The chain employs TRBV19 and TRBJ2-6, with 8 bases matching TRBD1. The junction had 9 bases not matched to a gene; V was cut back by 0 bases and J by 2 bases. Germline V CDR1 and CDR2: LNHDA, SQIVND (reference sequence). CDR3 length: 19 residues. The CDR3 DNA reads as TGTGCCAGTAGTATAGATGGGTCAGGGGGCCGCGCTGGGGCCAACGTCCTGACTTTC. Amino acid sequence: CASSIDGSGGRAGANVLTF.

This clone has only a few counts. This chain uses TRBV11-3 with TRBJ2-5; 10 positions agree with TRBD1. This CDR3 contains 17 residues. The germline V gene has CDR1 SGHNT and CDR2 YENEEA. V was clipped by 3 bases and J by 4 bases; unmatched bases: 11. In DNA, the CDR3 is TGTGCCAGCAGCTTCATTCCTTCGACAGGGGGCGGAGAGACCCAGTACTTC. Protein: CASSFIPSTGGGETQYF.

The rearrangement uses TRBV28 and TRBJ1-1; no definite D call. The CDR3 length is 15 residues. Trimming stripped 2 bases from V and 3 bases from J, with 13 bases between. Germline V gene data show CDR1 as MDHEN and CDR2 as SYDVKM. The CDR3: CASSLTGRADTEAFF. The CDR3, as DNA: TGTGCCAGCAGTTTAACGGGGAGGGCGGACACTGAAGCTTTCTTT.

V gene TRBV19 combines with J gene TRBJ1-1; D uncertain. Trimming removed 7 bases from V and 5 bases from J, with 11 bases in between. The CDR3 loop spans 12 amino acids. Germline V gene data show CDR1 as LNHDA and CDR2 as SQIVND (reference sequence). The CDR3 is CASKDGETEAFF. In DNA form, the CDR3 reads TGTGCCAGTAAGGATGGAGAGACTGAAGCTTTCTTT.

This chain joins TRBV11-2 and TRBJ1-2; 10 positions match TRBD1. The junction had 11 bases not matched to a gene; V was cut back by 3 bases and J by 13 bases. The CDR3 runs 14 residues. Germline values: CDR1 SGHAT, CDR2 FQNNGV. The DNA for the CDR3 is TGTGCCAGCAGCTTTACCGGGACAGGGGATCAATGCACCTTC. Amino acids: CASSFTGTGDQCTF.

The chain uses TRBV27 and TRBJ1-5; D remains unclear. Between the trimmed V and J ends, which lost 4 bases and 3 bases, there was a span of 10 bases. The CDR3 extends over 14 amino acids. Germline V gene data show CDR1 as MNHEY and CDR2 as SMNVEV (reference sequence). As DNA, the CDR3 is TGTGCCAGCAGTTCCCCGGGGAACAATCAGCCCCAGCATTTT. It translates to CASSSPGNNQPQHF.

The chain has TRBV11-3 and TRBJ2-1; 7 positions agree with TRBD1. The germline V gene has CDR1 SGHNT and CDR2 YENEEA. CDR3 size: 16 residues. J lost 8 bases, V lost 5 bases, and 15 bases had no gene match. CDR3 sequence reads: CASSLGPTGVRDEQFF. As DNA, the CDR3 is TGTGCCAGCAGCCTAGGGCCTACAGGGGTTCGGGATGAGCAGTTCTTC.

This clone appeared a few times. This sequence joins TRBV4-3 and TRBJ2-2, with 9 bases that match TRBD2. The CDR3 is 17 residues long. CDR1 is LGHNA, CDR2 YSLEER, per germline. Trimming removed 1 base from V and 4 bases from J; junction bases left unmatched: 7. CDR3 region: CASSQGPGLAITGELFF. The DNA of the CDR3 is TGCGCCAGCAGCCAAGGACCGGGACTAGCCATCACCGGGGAGCTGTTTTTT.

The J gene is TRBJ2-5, the V gene TRBV24-1; D is perhaps TRBD1 (5 bases). CDR1 is KGHDR, CDR2 SFDVKD, per germline. CDR3 size: 14 residues. V was pared by 8 bases and J by 4 bases, with 16 bases between. As DNA, the CDR3 is TGTGCCACCATGGATTCCAGGGATCCAGAGACCCAGTACTTC. Translating gives CATMDSRDPETQYF.

V gene TRBV2 combines with J gene TRBJ2-3; 7 bases align to TRBD2. CDR1 and CDR2 (germline): SNHLY, FYNNEI. V trimming: 6 bases; J trimming: 6 bases; junction bases outside the gene matches: 6. The CDR3 loop spans 13 amino acids. CDR3 in DNA: TGTGCCAGCAGAGGGACTAATTTGGATACGCAGTATTTT. Translation gives CASRGTNLDTQYF.

This chain joins TRBV7-3 and TRBJ2-7, with 8 bases aligning to TRBD2. The ends lost 4 bases at V and 6 bases at J; junction bases unmatched: 11. Looked up from germline, CDR1 is SGHTA and CDR2 is FQGTGA. CDR3 length: 15 amino acids. The CDR3 spells CASSSRAGEVSEQYF. The CDR3 DNA sequence: TGTGCCAGCAGCTCCCGAGCGGGAGAAGTCTCCGAGCAGTACTTC.

The chain links TRBV19 to TRBJ2-7; D might be TRBD2 (6 bases). Germline V CDR1 and CDR2: LNHDA, SQIVND (reference sequence). Trimming took 3 bases from V and 2 from J, leaving 14 bases between them. This CDR3 spans 15 amino acids. CDR3 in amino acids: CASSIIGTDAYEQYF. Here the CDR3 DNA reads TGTGCCAGTAGTATCATCGGGACTGATGCCTACGAGCAGTACTTC.

CDR3 nucleotides: TGTGCCAGCAGCCCCGCGGAAGGATATAGCAATCAGCCCCAGCATTTT. Translated, it gives CASSPAEGYSNQPQHF. This sequence joins TRBV6-6 and TRBJ1-5; D remains unclear. CDR1 is MNHNY, CDR2 SVGAGI, per germline (reference sequence). V was cut by 6 bases and J by 0 bases, with 15 bases left in between. This CDR3 is built from 16 residues.

This clone was observed once. The V call is TRBV19, the J call TRBJ2-2; tentative D call: TRBD1 (6 bases). V was pared by 4 bases and J by 5 bases, with 11 bases between. Germline V lookup: CDR1 LNHDA, CDR2 SQIVND (reference sequence). The CDR3 extends over 14 amino acids. The CDR3 bases are TGTGCCAGTAGTACGTTACAGGGTACCGGGGAGCTGTTTTTT. Its translation: CASSTLQGTGELFF.

The rearrangement links TRBV30 to TRBJ1-4; D is perhaps TRBD1 (6 bases). V dropped 2 bases and J dropped 7 bases, with 14 bases sitting between them. Per germline, CDR1 GTSNPN and CDR2 SVGIG (reference sequence). The CDR3 length is 14 residues. CDR3 amino acids: CAWSQGLRGEKLFF. CDR3 nucleotides: TGTGCCTGGAGTCAGGGGCTTCGGGGTGAAAAACTGTTTTTT.

The chain recombines TRBV10-3 with TRBJ1-1; maybe TRBD1 (5 bases). Germline CDR1 ENHRY, CDR2 SYGVKD. The CDR3 runs to 14 residues. Between the trimmed V and J ends, which lost 6 bases and 2 bases, there was a span of 13 bases. The CDR3 DNA follows: TGTGCCATCAGGGGGCCTGGCGGAAACACTGAAGCTTTCTTT. Its protein is CAIRGPGGNTEAFF.

In its sample, this clone was seen once. This chain connects TRBV18 to TRBJ1-3; D might be TRBD1 (5 bases). CDR1 is KGHSH, CDR2 LQKENI, per germline. The CDR3 extends over 15 amino acids. Between the trimmed V and J ends, which lost 4 bases and 0 bases, there was a span of 10 bases. CDR3: CASSQGLSSGNTIYF. DNA of the CDR3: TGTGCCAGCTCACAGGGGTTAAGCTCTGGAAACACCATATATTTT.

A remark on this clone: A read error may account for a junction end that differs from germline. In DNA form, the CDR3 reads TGTGCCAGTAGAATAGGGGCAGACTATGGCTACACCTTC. Translating it yields CASRIGADYGYTF. The gene calls are TRBV19 and TRBJ1-2; D possibly corresponds to TRBD1 (5 bases). There are 13 residues in the CDR3. CDR1 LNHDA and CDR2 SQIVND come from the germline V gene (reference sequence).

This chain connects TRBV5-1 to TRBJ2-2; 10 nucleotides align to TRBD1. CDR3 size: 16 residues. Germline V gene lookup returns CDR1 SGHRS and CDR2 YFSETQ. With V trimmed by 7 bases and J by 7 bases, 13 bases remained unmatched. CDR3 sequence (DNA): TGCGCCAGCCACGACCCCGGGACAGGGGAGAGCGGGGAGCTGTTTTTT. Its protein is CASHDPGTGESGELFF.

This clone was counted only a few times. The chain uses TRBV4-1 and TRBJ2-3; a possible D gene is TRBD1 (6 bases). Trimming left V 4 bases short and J 1 base short, with 9 bases between. The CDR3 is 14 residues long. Germline lookup yields CDR1 MGHRA and CDR2 YSYEKL. For the CDR3, the DNA is TGCGCCAGCAGCCTCGCAGGGGGCACAGATACGCAGTATTTT. This translates into CASSLAGGTDTQYF.

The chain carries TRBV18 and TRBJ1-2; TRBD1 might be the D (6 bases). Trimming left V 3 bases short and J 8 bases short, with 13 bases between. This CDR3 comprises 13 residues. Germline V gene lookup returns CDR1 KGHSH and CDR2 LQKENI. In DNA, the CDR3 is TGTGCCAGCTCACCGCTACAGGGAAGCGGCTACACCTTC. Protein product: CASSPLQGSGYTF. Filled out from reference TRBV18 and TRBJ1-2, the complete variable domain reads NAGVMQNPRHLVRRRGQEARLRCSPMKGHSHVYWYRQLPEEGLKFMVYLQKENIIDESGMPKERFSAEFPKEGPSILRIQQVVRGDSAAYFCASSPLQGSGYTFGSGTRLTVV.

The chain links TRBV19 to TRBJ1-1; D gene uncertain. Germline-derived CDR1 and CDR2 are LNHDA and SQIVND (reference sequence). This CDR3 is 12 amino acids long. V shed 4 bases and J shed 1 base, with 4 bases lying between them. The CDR3 loop reads CASSSGNTEAFF. The CDR3 DNA follows: TGTGCCAGTAGTAGCGGGAACACTGAAGCTTTCTTT. The complete variable domain, with remaining parts taken from reference TRBV19 and TRBJ1-1, reads DGGITQSPKYLFRKEGQNVTLSCEQNLNHDAMYWYRQDPGQGLRLIYYSQIVNDFQKGDIAEGYSVSREKKESFPLTVTSAQKNPTAFYLCASSSGNTEAFFGQGTRLTVV.

This rearrangement joins TRBV5-1 to TRBJ2-2, with 9 bases fitting TRBD1. The V segment lost 4 bases and the J segment 6 bases; nucleotides outside the gene matches: 7. The CDR3 is made up of 15 amino acids. The germline V gene has CDR1 SGHRS and CDR2 YFSETQ. DNA for the CDR3: TGCGCCAGCAGCGAACAGGGGGCGCGGGCCGGGGAGCTGTTTTTT. It translates to CASSEQGARAGELFF.

J is TRBJ2-5 and V is TRBV9, with 8 bases matching TRBD1. Germline loops: CDR1 SGDLS, CDR2 YYNGEE. V trimming: 3 bases; J trimming: 2 bases; junction bases outside the gene matches: 3. The CDR3 consists of 14 residues. The CDR3 nucleotides read TGTGCCAGCAGCGAGCGGACAGGGCAAGAGACCCAGTACTTC. Protein product: CASSERTGQETQYF.

This clone was seen at least ten times. The CDR3 here is CASSLGQDNEQFF. The CDR3, as DNA: TGCGCCAGCAGCTTGGGACAGGACAATGAGCAGTTCTTC. The chain has TRBV5-1 and TRBJ2-1, with D tentatively TRBD1 (6 bases). V was cut by 0 bases and J by 5 bases, with 6 bases left in between. Looked up from germline, CDR1 is SGHRS and CDR2 is YFSETQ. This CDR3 has 13 residues.

V and J are TRBV4-1 and TRBJ1-5, with a tentative D call TRBD1 (5 bases). Germline CDR1 is MGHRA and CDR2 is YSYEKL. This CDR3 is 14 amino acids long. V lost 1 base, J lost 9 bases, and 13 bases lay in between. The CDR3 DNA is TGCGCCAGCAGCCAAGGCGGGGGTGGGAGGCCCCAGCATTTT. It translates to CASSQGGGGRPQHF.